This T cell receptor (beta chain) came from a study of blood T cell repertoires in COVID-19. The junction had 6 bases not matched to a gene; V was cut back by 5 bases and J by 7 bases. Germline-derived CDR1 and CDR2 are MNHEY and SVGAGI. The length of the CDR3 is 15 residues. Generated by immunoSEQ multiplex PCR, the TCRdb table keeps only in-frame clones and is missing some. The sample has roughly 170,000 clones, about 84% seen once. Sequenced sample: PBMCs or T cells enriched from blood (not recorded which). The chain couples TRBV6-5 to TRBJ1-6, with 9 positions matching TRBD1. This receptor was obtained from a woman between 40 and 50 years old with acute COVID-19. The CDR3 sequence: CASSPTGTGNSPLHF. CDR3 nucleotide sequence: TGTGCCAGCAGTCCCACCGGGACAGGGAATTCACCCCTCCACTTT.